This record concerns one T cell receptor (beta chain) sequence. This specimen comes from a study of blood T cells in healthy people across ages. The use of a sample-barcoded 5' primer and a J-beta primer mix characterized a second PCR of about 7 to 12 cycles. One entry per CDR3 protein results from TCRdb running MiXCR on the 5' RACE reads. Of 1.5 million to 2 million distinct CDR3 sequences in the sample, almost 35% were seen once. There are 17 residues in the CDR3. Trimming removed 3 bases from V and 3 bases from J, with 20 bases in between. Per the germline V gene, CDR1 is MGHRA and CDR2 is YSYEKL. V gene TRBV4-1 combines with J gene TRBJ1-1; D perhaps matches TRBD1 (6 bases). What was sequenced was blood. The sequence was obtained from a woman aged 25 to 39 in good health. Written as DNA, the CDR3 is TGCGCCAGCAGCCAGGGTCACAGGGAAGAAGAGGACACTGAAGCTTTCTTT. Encoded protein: CASSQGHREEEDTEAFF.